The rows below give T cell receptor beta chains drawn from one sample of a study of OX40 agonist ivuxolimab in advanced cancers. The method was immunoSEQ multiplex PCR; TCRdb's version includes in-frame clones alone and lacks a portion of them. The table lists tens of thousands of clones, 80% to 90% of them singletons. The material was CD4+ or CD8+ T cells sorted from blood, obtained in a trial of the OX40 agonist ivuxolimab. Receptors originate from an adult with an advanced solid tumor such as melanoma, head and neck, liver or kidney cancer. Both conserved end residues are part of each CDR3. Each record gives: V gene, J gene, D gene, clone size, CDR3 DNA, CDR3 protein. A D gene is named only where the DNA matches it firmly. Clone size is given for some rows only: seen once, a few or many times, or a class if the clone is expanded.

TRBV10-1	TRBJ1-1	TRBD1	-	TGCGCCAGCAGCAGGACAGGGGGAGGAGAAAGGCCCAGACTCACTGAAGCTTTCTTT	CASSRTGGGERPRLTEAFF
TRBV7-2	TRBJ2-7	-	-	TGTGCCAGCAATCTAATTGACGGACCCAACAAGGAGTACTTC	CASNLIDGPNKEYF
TRBV10-2	TRBJ2-7	TRBD2	-	TGCGCCAGCAGTGACCGAGCGGGGATCTCCTACGAGCAGTACTTC	CASSDRAGISYEQYF
TRBV6-4	TRBJ1-2	-	-	TGTGCCAGCCGTGACAGTGCCTCTAACTATGGCTACACCTTC	CASRDSASNYGYTF
TRBV5-4	TRBJ2-1	TRBD2	-	TGTGCCAGCAGCCAAGGCGGGCCTAGCGGGGTCAATGAGCAGTTCTTC	CASSQGGPSGVNEQFF
TRBV19	TRBJ1-5	-	-	TGTGCCAGTAGTATTGGGCCGACGGTGAGCAATCAGCCCCAGCATTTT	CASSIGPTVSNQPQHF
TRBV25-1	TRBJ2-3	-	-	TGTGCCAGCAAGGGGGGCAGCACAGATACGCAGTATTTT	CASKGGSTDTQYF
TRBV27	TRBJ2-1	-	-	TGTGCCAGCAGTTTTAATCGGGGAACGGGTGAGCAGTTCTTC	CASSFNRGTGEQFF
TRBV28	TRBJ2-7	-	-	TGTGCCAGCGGGCACCCGAGCTCCTACGAGCAGTACTTC	CASGHPSSYEQYF
TRBV6-1	TRBJ1-5	-	-	TGTGCCAGCAGTGTCACAGGGAGCAGCAATCAGCCCCAGCATTTT	CASSVTGSSNQPQHF
TRBV5-4	TRBJ2-1	-	-	TGTGCCAGCAGCTTGATGGCAGGGGGGGTCAATGAGCAGTTCTTC	CASSLMAGGVNEQFF
TRBV21-1	TRBJ1-4	-	-	TGTGCCAGCAGCCAGACTCCGGGACGGCGAGAGGAAAAACTGTTTTTT	CASSQTPGRREEKLFF
TRBV30	TRBJ2-7	TRBD1	-	TGTGCCTGGAGGCCAGGGGGTCACCAGCAGTACTTC	CAWRPGGHQQYF
TRBV23-1	TRBJ2-7	-	-	TGCGCCAGCAGTCAATCGGGCGGCTCCTACGAGCAGTACTTC	CASSQSGGSYEQYF
TRBV28	TRBJ1-1	-	once	TGTGCCAGCATAACACAGGGAACTGAAGCTTTCTTT	CASITQGTEAFF
TRBV7-2	TRBJ1-3	TRBD1	once	TGTGCCAGCAGCTTAGTGGGACAGGGGCACTCTGGAAACACCATATATTTT	CASSLVGQGHSGNTIYF
TRBV5-1	TRBJ1-3	-	once	TGCGCCAGCAGCTTGGCCGGCGTCTCTGGAAACACCATATATTTT	CASSLAGVSGNTIYF
TRBV5-3	TRBJ1-3	-	once	TGTGCCAGCCGGGGGGCGCCTGGAAACACCATATATTTT	CASRGAPGNTIYF
TRBV9	TRBJ2-5	TRBD1	-	TGTGCCAGCAGCGTAGGTGGTCAGGGGGCTGGGGAGACCCAGTACTTC	CASSVGGQGAGETQYF
TRBV30	TRBJ2-7	TRBD2	-	TGTGCCTGGGAGAGCGGGATTTCCTACGAGCAGTACTTC	CAWESGISYEQYF
TRBV7-8	TRBJ2-5	TRBD2	-	TGTGCCAGCAGCTTAGTACTAGCGGGGAAAGAGACCCAGTACTTC	CASSLVLAGKETQYF
TRBV10-3	TRBJ1-2	-	few	TGTGCCATCAGTTATGACAGCTACTATGGCTACACCTTC	CAISYDSYYGYTF
TRBV6-5	TRBJ1-4	TRBD1	-	TGTGCCAGCAGTTTTCAAGACAGGGGTGAAAAACTGTTTTTT	CASSFQDRGEKLFF
TRBV27	TRBJ2-5	-	-	TGTGCCAGCAGTCTCCGGGACTCCCAAGAGACCCAGTACTTC	CASSLRDSQETQYF
TRBV7-9	TRBJ2-5	TRBD2	once	TGTGCCAGCAGGCGCAGCGGGGGGAGGCTCGCGGAGACCCAGTACTTC	CASRRSGGRLAETQYF
TRBV19	TRBJ2-7	TRBD1	once	TGTGCCAGTAGTTCCCGGGACAGGTTAACCTACGAGCAGTACTTC	CASSSRDRLTYEQYF
TRBV27	TRBJ2-5	-	once	TGTGCCAGCAGTTTTTTGGACGCAATCCAAGAGACCCAGTACTTC	CASSFLDAIQETQYF
TRBV5-1	TRBJ2-3	TRBD2	once	TGCGCCAGCAGCTTGGGACTAGCGGGCCCCCAGGCGGATACGCAGTATTTT	CASSLGLAGPQADTQYF
TRBV19	TRBJ2-7	TRBD2	-	TGTGCCAGTAGTATACTCCATAGCGGGAGAGGTCTCTCCTACGAGCAGTACTTC	CASSILHSGRGLSYEQYF
TRBV4-1	TRBJ2-5	-	-	TGCGCCAGCAGCCAAGATGTGAGGGGAACTCAAGAGACCCAGTACTTC	CASSQDVRGTQETQYF
TRBV4-1	TRBJ2-1	TRBD2	-	TGCGCCAGCAGCCAAGGCCGACTAGCTCGGGAGCATATAAATTTTAATGAGCAGTTCTTC	CASSQGRLAREHINFNEQFF
TRBV7-3	TRBJ2-2	-	-	TGTGCCAGCAGCTTTTTTTCAGGGACCAACACCGGGGAGCTGTTTTTT	CASSFFSGTNTGELFF
TRBV2	TRBJ2-5	-	-	TGTGCCAGCAGTGAAGCGCTGGGGCGTCAGACCCAGTACTTC	CASSEALGRQTQYF
TRBV12-2	TRBJ2-1	-	-	TGTGCAAGTCGCCGAGGACAGGGGTCCTACAATGAGCAGTTCTTC	CASRRGQGSYNEQFF
TRBV11-3	TRBJ1-3	-	-	TGTGCCAGCAGCTTAGATGACTTGGGCGACTCTGGAAACACCATATATTTT	CASSLDDLGDSGNTIYF
TRBV10-3	TRBJ2-3	-	-	TGTGCCATCAGTGAGTCGATAGGGCCAGATACGCAGTATTTT	CAISESIGPDTQYF
TRBV27	TRBJ2-3	TRBD2	-	TGTGCCAGCAGTCCCCACGGGGGGGGGCCGGCAGATACGCAGTATTTT	CASSPHGGGPADTQYF
TRBV18	TRBJ2-3	TRBD1	-	TGTGCCAGCTCACCGACAGGGGTTGGCACAGATACGCAGTATTTT	CASSPTGVGTDTQYF
TRBV9	TRBJ2-3	-	-	TGTGCCAGCAGCGTAGATTCCGCGGGTCCCCGGAATACGCAGTATTTT	CASSVDSAGPRNTQYF
TRBV2	TRBJ2-2	TRBD1	-	TGTGCCAGCACGGCCAGGGGGTCGGCCACCGGGGAGCTGTTTTTT	CASTARGSATGELFF
TRBV11-2	TRBJ2-7	-	-	TGTGCCAGCAGCTTATACCTGGGTACCTCGGGAGAGCAGTACTTC	CASSLYLGTSGEQYF